A selection of T cell receptor beta chains follows, all from one sample in a study of T cell responses to AZD1222 COVID-19 vaccine. Using immunoSEQ multiplex PCR, the repertoire was profiled, and TCRdb retains in-frame clones only, with some absent. The sample lists about 120,000 clones, 88% seen once, with about 10% in the top ten. Sequences were derived from peripheral blood, sampled on day 0 of AZD1222 vaccination. All receptors derive from an adult in good health. CDR3s include the opening cysteine and the closing phenylalanine or tryptophan. A D gene is named only where the DNA matches it firmly. Size is omitted from some rows. Given values are once, few, many or a class for expanded clones.

J | length | size | D | V | DNA | CDR3
TRBJ1-5 | 17 | . | TRBD1 | TRBV28 | TGTGCCAGCAGATCCATGCCGGGACAGGGGAGCAATCAGCCCCAGCATTTT | CASRSMPGQGSNQPQHF
TRBJ2-3 | 12 | . | . | TRBV15 | TGTGCCACCAGCAGACCAAAAGATACGCAGTATTTT | CATSRPKDTQYF
TRBJ1-2 | 14 | . | . | TRBV6-5 | TGTGCCAGCAGTTACTCGGTGGGTGTGGGTGGCTACACCTTC | CASSYSVGVGGYTF
TRBJ1-1 | 14 | . | TRBD1 | TRBV7-3 | TGTGCCAGCAGCTTGACAGGGGGGGACACTGAAGCTTTCTTT | CASSLTGGDTEAFF
TRBJ2-7 | 15 | . | TRBD1 | TRBV7-9 | TGTGCCAGCAGCCAGGGGGCGAGTGTATCCTACGAGCAGTACTTC | CASSQGASVSYEQYF
TRBJ1-1 | 14 | once | TRBD1 | TRBV18 | TGTGCCAGCTCACCAATGGGACAGGGCACTGAAGCTTTCTTT | CASSPMGQGTEAFF
TRBJ1-2 | 19 | once | TRBD1 | TRBV29-1 | TGCAGCGTGAGGTCATCCGGGACAGGGGGCGCCATAACTAACTATGGCTACACCTTC | CSVRSSGTGGAITNYGYTF
TRBJ2-1 | 14 | . | TRBD1 | TRBV18 | TGTGCCAGCTCACCAGGGGGACAGGGATCTGAGCAGTTCTTC | CASSPGGQGSEQFF
TRBJ1-5 | 17 | . | . | TRBV21-1 | TGTGCCAGCAGCAAGCCGACAGGGAGGATGAGCAATCAGCCCCAGCATTTT | CASSKPTGRMSNQPQHF
TRBJ1-3 | 15 | . | TRBD1 | TRBV25-1 | TGTGCCAGCAGTGAGGGACAGAACTCTGGAAACACCATATATTTT | CASSEGQNSGNTIYF
TRBJ2-7 | 14 | . | TRBD1 | TRBV10-3 | TGTGCCATCAGGGGGACAGGGGGGTCCTACGAGCAGTACTTC | CAIRGTGGSYEQYF
TRBJ1-3 | 14 | . | TRBD1 | TRBV6-5 | TGTGCCAGCAGCAAACAGGGGACCGGAAACACCATATATTTT | CASSKQGTGNTIYF
TRBJ2-2 | 15 | . | . | TRBV9 | TGTGCCAGCAGCGTAGCCGGGACGAACACCGGGGAGCTGTTTTTT | CASSVAGTNTGELFF
TRBJ1-2 | 16 | once | . | TRBV5-1 | TGCGCCAGCAGCTTGGGGGGCGTAGTGGAAATCGTCGGCTACACCTTC | CASSLGGVVEIVGYTF
TRBJ2-7 | 14 | . | TRBD1 | TRBV7-8 | TGTGCCAGCAGCTTCTCGGACAGGGGCCGTGAGCAGTACTTC | CASSFSDRGREQYF
TRBJ1-1 | 18 | . | . | TRBV5-1 | TGCGCCAGCAGCTTGGGAATGGGGGCACTAGGGAGAGGCACTGAAGCTTTCTTT | CASSLGMGALGRGTEAFF
TRBJ2-1 | 17 | . | TRBD2 | TRBV30 | TGTGCCTGGAGATTAGTTGGCGGGGGGGCCCGCGGCAATGAGCAGTTCTTC | CAWRLVGGGARGNEQFF
TRBJ1-1 | 14 | . | TRBD1 | TRBV19 | TGTGCCAGTAGTAGGGACAGGGCGAACACTGAAGCTTTCTTT | CASSRDRANTEAFF
TRBJ1-2 | 12 | . | TRBD1 | TRBV20-1 | TGCAGTGCTAGTGGACAGGCCTATGGCTACACCTTC | CSASGQAYGYTF
TRBJ2-7 | 14 | few | TRBD1 | TRBV7-2 | TGTGCCAGCAGCCTAGGGACAGGCTTCTACGAGCAGTACTTC | CASSLGTGFYEQYF
TRBJ1-2 | 18 | . | . | TRBV29-1 | TGCAGCCCTAACTCCGCCCGGGCCCCCGAAAAGGCTAACTATGGCTACACCTTC | CSPNSARAPEKANYGYTF
TRBJ2-1 | 15 | . | . | TRBV6-5 | TGTGCCAGCAGTTACTCCGGGTTCACCTACAATGAGCAGTTCTTC | CASSYSGFTYNEQFF
TRBJ2-7 | 14 | . | . | TRBV19 | TGTGCCAGTAGTCGCAGCGGAGCTACCTACGAGCAGTACTTC | CASSRSGATYEQYF